The 30 T cell receptor beta chains in this list originate from one sample, sequenced in a study of shared clonotypes between healthy human individuals. Libraries were prepared by immunoSEQ multiplex PCR; TCRdb keeps only in-frame clonotypes and omits some of them. The table includes about 2.4 million clones, 93% detected once. The specimen was naive CD4+ T cells from PBMCs. Subset of the sample: CD45RA+ positively selected. The receptors were sampled from a man younger than 35 in good health. Some clones in this sample may be carry-over from other donors' samples.

This clone was seen a handful of times. The genes are TRBV5-6 and TRBJ2-5; 12 bases are shared with TRBD1. Germline lookup yields CDR1 SGHDT and CDR2 YYEEEE. CDR3 length: 17 residues. With 0 bases clipped from V and 1 base from J, the junction kept 4 bases outside the gene matches. The CDR3 loop is CASSLGGQGASQETQYF. CDR3 in DNA: TGTGCCAGCAGCTTGGGGGGACAGGGGGCGTCCCAAGAGACCCAGTACTTC.

This clone was detected once. Other DNA sequences in the same sample also yield this CDR3. The V gene is TRBV11-3, the J gene TRBJ2-7; 7 nucleotides line up with TRBD2. Germline lookup yields CDR1 SGHNT and CDR2 YENEEA. This CDR3 spans 13 amino acids. V lost 1 base, J lost 6 bases, and 3 bases stayed unmatched. In DNA, the CDR3 is TGTGCCAGCAGCTTAGGGGGGGGTCGCGAGCAGTACTTC. Translating gives CASSLGGGREQYF.

This chain links TRBV28 with TRBJ2-2, with D tentatively TRBD1 (6 bases). CDR3 length: 15 residues. V was trimmed by 5 bases and J by 4 bases, leaving 14 bases between them. Germline V gene sequence: CDR1 MDHEN, CDR2 SYDVKM. The CDR3 here is CASSPPTGLTGELFF. Here the CDR3 DNA reads TGTGCCAGCAGTCCGCCGACAGGTCTCACCGGGGAGCTGTTTTTT.

J is TRBJ2-3 and V is TRBV5-1; 9 nucleotides agree with TRBD1. Losses at the gene ends were 3 bases for V and 4 bases for J; bases not matched to a gene: 6. The CDR3 is 15 amino acids. Germline V gives CDR1 SGHRS, CDR2 YFSETQ. This CDR3 is CASSWGDRDADTQYF. The CDR3 bases are TGCGCCAGCAGCTGGGGGGACAGGGACGCAGATACGCAGTATTTT.

The chain carries TRBV27 and TRBJ1-1; no clear D. V gave up 6 bases and J gave up 3 bases, with 14 bases separating them. The CDR3 runs 14 residues. Germline V gene lookup returns CDR1 MNHEY and CDR2 SMNVEV (reference sequence). The CDR3 loop is CASSPSPLDTEAFF. The CDR3 DNA sequence: TGTGCCAGCAGCCCGTCTCCCTTGGACACTGAAGCTTTCTTT.

The J gene is TRBJ2-3, the V gene TRBV29-1, with a weak D call TRBD2 (6 bases). The CDR3 has 10 residues. V lost 6 bases, J lost 10 bases, and 11 bases lay in between. CDR1 and CDR2 (germline): SQVTM, ANQGSEA. This chain's CDR3 is CSVRTGAQYF. DNA for the CDR3: TGCAGCGTGAGAACGGGGGCGCAGTATTTT.

The rearrangement uses TRBV5-4 and TRBJ2-3, with TRBD1 matching over 7 bases. V gave up 5 bases and J gave up 6 bases; unmatched junction bases: 12. There are 15 residues in the CDR3. In germline, CDR1 is SGHNT, CDR2 YYREEE (reference sequence). Written as DNA, the CDR3 is TGTGCCAGCAGGGTGGACAGGCCTGGATCCGATACGCAGTATTTT. It yields the protein CASRVDRPGSDTQYF.

CDR3 region: CASSWSQRTESSYEQYF. CDR3 nucleotide sequence: TGTGCCAGCAGTTGGTCCCAAAGGACAGAGAGCTCCTACGAGCAGTACTTC. The chain joins TRBV28 to TRBJ2-7; possibly TRBD1 for D (6 bases). The V gene's germline CDR1 is MDHEN and CDR2 SYDVKM. The CDR3 covers 17 residues. V was trimmed by 4 bases and J by 0 bases, leaving 19 bases between them.

The chain recombines TRBV6-5 with TRBJ2-7; 10 bases are shared with TRBD1. V lost 2 bases and J lost 3; bases outside the gene matches: 4. The germline CDR1 and CDR2 sequences are MNHEY and SVGAGI. The CDR3 has 15 amino acids. CDR3 DNA sequence: TGTGCCAGCAGTTACGAGTGGACAGGGGGCTACGAGCAGTACTTC. This encodes CASSYEWTGGYEQYF.

This chain uses TRBV7-2 with TRBJ1-5; a possible D gene is TRBD1 (5 bases). The V end was cut by 5 bases, the J end by 0 bases, with 11 bases between. Germline lookup yields CDR1 SGHTA and CDR2 FQGNSA. CDR3 length: 15 residues. The CDR3 coding sequence is TGTGCCAGCAGCCCCGGACACAGTAGCAATCAGCCCCAGCATTTT. This sequence encodes CASSPGHSSNQPQHF.

The J gene is TRBJ1-1, the V gene TRBV5-6, with D uncertain. Trimming took off 2 bases at V and 4 bases at J, with 9 bases between the two ends. In germline, CDR1 is SGHDT, CDR2 YYEEEE. This CDR3 comprises 13 residues. The CDR3 loop reads CASSLLSGTEAFF. For the CDR3, the DNA is TGTGCCAGCAGCTTACTTTCAGGCACTGAAGCTTTCTTT.

The V and J genes are TRBV10-3 and TRBJ2-3; D is unresolved. V lost 5 bases to trimming and J lost 5 bases, with 11 bases between them. Germline loops: CDR1 ENHRY, CDR2 SYGVKD. The CDR3 runs to 13 residues. This CDR3 is CAISPAGEDTQYF. In DNA form, the CDR3 reads TGTGCCATCAGTCCTGCTGGGGAAGATACGCAGTATTTT.

This clone has only one observation. The gene calls are TRBV28 and TRBJ1-2; tentative D call: TRBD1 (5 bases). Trimming shortened V by 6 bases and J by 5 bases, and 19 bases separated the two germline ends. The CDR3 runs 15 residues. The germline V gene has CDR1 MDHEN and CDR2 SYDVKM. CDR3 bases: TGTGCCAGCAGCTTCGGGGACTCGGGCCCTTATGGCTACACCTTC. It translates to CASSFGDSGPYGYTF.

This clone showed up just once. The genes are TRBV14 and TRBJ2-4, with TRBD2 matching over 9 bases. The trim removed 3 bases at V and 1 base at J, leaving 16 bases unmatched. Germline V gives CDR1 SGHDN, CDR2 FVKESK. The CDR3 loop spans 20 amino acids. The CDR3 DNA follows: TGTGCCAGCAGCCACGTCATTCCCACGGCAGGACTAGCGGCCAAAAACATTCAGTACTTC. As protein: CASSHVIPTAGLAAKNIQYF.

This clone has just one count. The V gene is TRBV28, the J gene TRBJ1-1; D perhaps matches TRBD1 (5 bases). Germline CDR1 MDHEN, CDR2 SYDVKM. The V end lost 4 bases, the J end lost 4 bases, and 16 bases lay between the germline ends. The CDR3 has 15 residues. DNA for the CDR3: TGTGCCAGCAGTTCATACAGGTTTTCTATCACTGAAGCTTTCTTT. Translated, it gives CASSSYRFSITEAFF. Combining the CDR3 with reference TRBV28 and TRBJ1-1 gives the whole variable domain DVKVTQSSRYLVKRTGEKVFLECVQDMDHENMFWYRQDPGLGLRLIYFSYDVKMKEKGDIPEGYSVSREKKERFSLILESASTNQTSMYLCASSSYRFSITEAFFGQGTRLTVV.

The chain uses TRBV5-6 and TRBJ2-2; D uncertain. The CDR3 spans 14 residues. Germline V gene lookup returns CDR1 SGHDT and CDR2 YYEEEE. The V gene lost 2 bases and the J gene lost 4 bases, with 9 bases spanning the gap. CDR3 amino acids: CASSFKSFTGELFF. CDR3 sequence (DNA): TGTGCCAGCAGCTTTAAAAGTTTCACCGGGGAGCTGTTTTTT.

J is TRBJ2-2 and V is TRBV7-3; either TRBD1 or TRBD2 may supply D (5 bases each). The CDR3 has 13 residues. Deletions cut 1 base from V and 9 bases from J, with 9 bases between. Per the germline V gene, CDR1 is SGHTA and CDR2 is FQGTGA. Here the CDR3 DNA reads TGTGCCAGCAGCTTAATCGGGGCCCGGGAGCTGTTTTTT. Translating gives CASSLIGARELFF. Based on the CDR3 plus reference TRBV7-3 and TRBJ2-2, the full variable domain is GAGVSQTPSNKVTEKGKYVELRCDPISGHTALYWYRQSLGQGPEFLIYFQGTGAADDSGLPNDRFFAVRPEGSVSTLKIQRTERGDSAVYLCASSLIGARELFFGEGSRLTVL.

The chain couples TRBV5-8 to TRBJ1-1; D is ambiguous. CDR1 is SGHTS, CDR2 YDEGEE, per germline. This CDR3 has 11 residues. Trimming took 3 bases from V and 10 from J, leaving 10 bases between them. DNA for the CDR3: TGTGCCAGCAGCTCCGAGACCAGAGCTTTCTTT. Protein: CASSSETRAFF.

A remark on this clone: Additional DNA sequences in this sample encode the identical CDR3. The chain uses TRBV13 and TRBJ2-1, with 7 bases that match TRBD2. From germline, CDR1 is PRHDT and CDR2 FYEKMQ (reference sequence). Germline trimming cut 0 bases from V and 3 bases from J; bases unmatched to any gene: 2. The length of the CDR3 is 15 residues. CDR3 residues: CASSLGGGSYNEQFF. The CDR3 bases are TGTGCCAGCAGCTTAGGGGGCGGGAGCTACAATGAGCAGTTCTTC.

The V call is TRBV4-3, the J call TRBJ2-7; 12 bases are shared with TRBD2. CDR1 and CDR2 from the germline V gene are LGHNA and YSLEER. V was pared by 1 base and J by 6 bases, with 16 bases of the junction left unmatched. The CDR3 consists of 19 residues. In DNA, the CDR3 is TGCGCCAGCAGCCAAGGCTGGCTAGCGGGAGGGCCGAAGGAGGGCGAGCAGTACTTC. Its translation is CASSQGWLAGGPKEGEQYF.

V gene TRBV7-2 combines with J gene TRBJ2-7, with 8 bases that match TRBD1. The CDR3 length is 14 residues. Germline values: CDR1 SGHTA, CDR2 FQGNSA. Losses at the gene ends were 4 bases for V and 5 bases for J; bases not matched to a gene: 7. The chain's CDR3 is CASSYRDRTDEQYF. CDR3 sequence (DNA): TGTGCCAGCAGCTACCGGGACAGGACGGACGAGCAGTACTTC.

This chain joins TRBV30 and TRBJ1-2; D uncertain. Germline V gene lookup returns CDR1 GTSNPN and CDR2 SVGIG (reference sequence). The CDR3 has 13 amino acids. The V and J ends lost 0 bases and 7 bases respectively, with 12 bases between them. CDR3 coding DNA: TGTGCCTGGAGTGTAAGGCCTTCGGCTGGCTACACCTTC. It specifies CAWSVRPSAGYTF.

The J gene is TRBJ2-3, the V gene TRBV28, with 11 bases matching TRBD1. Germline V gives CDR1 MDHEN, CDR2 SYDVKM. This CDR3 has 17 residues. V was clipped by 7 bases and J by 3 bases; unmatched bases: 12. CDR3 nucleotide sequence: TGTGCCAGCACCCCGGACAGGGGGCAAGTAGTAACAGATACGCAGTATTTT. As protein: CASTPDRGQVVTDTQYF.

The rearrangement uses TRBV27 and TRBJ2-2, with D perhaps TRBD1 or TRBD2 (5 bases each). Germline assignment: CDR1 MNHEY and CDR2 SMNVEV (reference sequence). V was shortened by 6 bases and J by 0 bases, with 17 bases between the two germline ends. The CDR3 consists of 17 residues. Here the CDR3 reads CASSSPGTGPNTGELFF. In DNA form, the CDR3 reads TGTGCCAGCAGCTCGCCAGGGACGGGACCGAACACCGGGGAGCTGTTTTTT.

This clone showed up just once. This chain links TRBV28 with TRBJ1-6, with 9 nucleotides matching TRBD1. The CDR3 loop spans 14 amino acids. Germline CDR1 reads MDHEN; CDR2 reads SYDVKM. V lost 5 bases to trimming and J lost 10 bases; unmatched junction nucleotides: 6. CDR3 nucleotides: TGTGCCAGCAGTCCGGACAGGGGTGGGTCACCCCTCCACTTT. Translated, it gives CASSPDRGGSPLHF.

J is TRBJ2-7 and V is TRBV5-1, with 8 bases that match TRBD1. V was pared by 4 bases and J by 3 bases, with 6 bases of the junction left unmatched. The CDR3 spans 14 residues. Germline CDR1 SGHRS, CDR2 YFSETQ. CDR3 in amino acids: CASSLDRDVYEQYF. CDR3 coding DNA: TGCGCCAGCAGCCTGGACAGGGATGTCTACGAGCAGTACTTC.

This clone showed up just once. The gene calls are TRBV6-6 and TRBJ1-5; 7 bases are a match to TRBD1. V was pared by 6 bases and J by 5 bases, with 10 bases of the junction left unmatched. CDR3 length: 15 residues. Germline V gene data show CDR1 as MNHNY and CDR2 as SVGAGI (reference sequence). The CDR3 bases are TGTGCCAGCAGCCCAGGACAGGCGAAACATCAGCCCCAGCATTTT. Residues: CASSPGQAKHQPQHF.

V usage is TRBV30 and J usage is TRBJ2-7, with D tentatively TRBD2 (5 bases). The CDR3 has 13 residues. The V end lost 0 bases, the J end lost 4 bases, and 10 bases lay between the germline ends. Germline V lookup: CDR1 GTSNPN, CDR2 SVGIG (reference sequence). CDR3 residues: CAWSVATGYEQYF. The CDR3 nucleotides read TGTGCCTGGAGTGTGGCTACGGGGTACGAGCAGTACTTC.

This clone turned up a few times. This rearrangement joins TRBV9 to TRBJ1-3, with a tentative D call TRBD1 (6 bases). This CDR3 is built from 18 residues. Germline V gene lookup returns CDR1 SGDLS and CDR2 YYNGEE. Trimming shortened V by 4 bases and J by 0 bases, and 20 bases separated the two germline ends. The CDR3 DNA sequence: TGTGCCAGCAGCCAGTACGGACAGCCGAGCCGCTCTGGAAACACCATATATTTT. Protein sequence: CASSQYGQPSRSGNTIYF.

This clone has only a few counts. In the same sample, other DNA sequences code for this CDR3. This sequence joins TRBV11-3 and TRBJ2-7, with D unresolved. CDR1 is SGHNT and CDR2 is YENEEA in the germline V gene. The CDR3 is 14 amino acids. The V end lost 1 base, the J end lost 0 bases, and 7 bases lay between the germline ends. The CDR3 loop reads CASSLGGDSYEQYF. The CDR3 DNA reads TGTGCCAGCAGCTTAGGTGGGGACTCCTACGAGCAGTACTTC.